The 23 T cell receptor beta chains reported below all come from one sample, sequenced in a study of T cell responses to AZD1222 COVID-19 vaccine. Sequencing was performed with immunoSEQ multiplex PCR; in TCRdb, only in-frame clones are kept and a portion is missing. The sample records some 150,000 clones, about nine tenths being singletons. The sample was peripheral blood, taken on day 0 of AZD1222 vaccination. The receptors were gathered from an adult in good health.

This clone was seen just once. The V call is TRBV4-2, the J call TRBJ2-2, with 12 bases lining up with TRBD1. V lost 4 bases to trimming and J lost 3 bases; unmatched junction nucleotides: 12. The CDR3 has 19 amino acids. In germline, CDR1 is LGHNA, CDR2 YNFKEQ. CDR3 sequence (DNA): TGTGCCAGCAGCCCAAATCTCCGGGACAGGGGGCGATACACCGGGGAGCTGTTTTTT. It specifies CASSPNLRDRGRYTGELFF.

The chain recombines TRBV4-2 with TRBJ2-5; 8 positions match TRBD2. This CDR3 has 15 amino acids. The junction had 4 bases not matched to a gene; V was cut back by 4 bases and J by 0 bases. Germline CDR1 LGHNA, CDR2 YNFKEQ. CDR3 sequence: CASSPYSGNQETQYF. CDR3 DNA sequence: TGTGCCAGCAGCCCCTATAGCGGGAACCAAGAGACCCAGTACTTC.

J is TRBJ1-1 and V is TRBV6-5; no clear D gene. The CDR3 spans 13 residues. Germline assignment: CDR1 MNHEY and CDR2 SVGAGI. V was cut by 10 bases and J by 0 bases, with 12 bases left in between. CDR3 DNA: TGTGCCACTCGGACCCATATGAACACTGAAGCTTTCTTT. Protein: CATRTHMNTEAFF.

The genes are TRBV13 and TRBJ1-1; D is unresolved. Germline-derived CDR1 and CDR2 are PRHDT and FYEKMQ (reference sequence). Between the trimmed V and J ends, which lost 4 bases and 1 base, there was a span of 13 bases. There are 15 residues in the CDR3. The CDR3 nucleotides read TGTGCCAGCAGCTGGGCCGGTGGCAGGAACACTGAAGCTTTCTTT. Protein sequence: CASSWAGGRNTEAFF.

J is TRBJ2-7 and V is TRBV6-5, with D maybe TRBD2 (5 bases). CDR3 length: 13 residues. Trimming stripped 5 bases from V and 11 bases from J, with 19 bases between. Germline CDR1 is MNHEY and CDR2 is SVGAGI. For the CDR3, the DNA is TGTGCCAGCAGTCCACCGGGGAGAGGAGCAGAGTACTTC. The encoded protein is CASSPPGRGAEYF.

Comment on this clone: Additional DNA sequences in this sample encode the identical CDR3. This rearrangement joins TRBV19 to TRBJ1-1; no reliable D call. The CDR3 covers 13 residues. Deletions cut 5 bases from V and 0 bases from J, with 7 bases between. Germline values: CDR1 LNHDA, CDR2 SQIVND (reference sequence). CDR3: CASSPTVNTEAFF. The DNA for the CDR3 is TGTGCCAGTAGTCCGACGGTGAACACTGAAGCTTTCTTT.

The chain has TRBV14 and TRBJ1-1, with D perhaps matching TRBD1 (5 bases). This CDR3 spans 15 amino acids. V was trimmed by 0 bases and J by 10 bases, leaving 18 bases between them. Germline CDR1 reads SGHDN; CDR2 reads FVKESK. As DNA, the CDR3 is TGTGCCAGCAGCCAAGACGGTGGGACTGCTCTAGGAGCTTTCTTT. Its protein is CASSQDGGTALGAFF.

This sequence joins TRBV25-1 and TRBJ1-2, with D uncertain. The CDR3 extends over 11 amino acids. Germline loops: CDR1 MGHDK, CDR2 SYGVNS. Between the trimmed V and J ends, which lost 4 bases and 8 bases, there was a span of 8 bases. Here the CDR3 reads CASSASVGYTF. For the CDR3, the DNA is TGTGCCAGCAGTGCTTCAGTAGGCTACACCTTC.

On this clone itself: At one of its ends the junction is not consistent with the germline gene, which may arise from a read error. V is TRBV5-1 and J is TRBJ1-2, with D tentatively TRBD1 (5 bases). Germline V gene sequence: CDR1 SGHRS, CDR2 YFSETQ. The CDR3 extends over 13 amino acids. This CDR3 reads CASSLAGDGEARF. For the CDR3, the DNA is TGCGCCAGCAGCTTGGCGGGGGATGGAGAGGCCCGCTTC.

The genes are TRBV4-1 and TRBJ2-4; D uncertain. Germline V gives CDR1 MGHRA, CDR2 YSYEKL. There are 15 residues in the CDR3. Trimming shortened V by 0 bases and J by 1 base, and 7 bases separated the two germline ends. The DNA of the CDR3 is TGCGCCAGCAGCCAAGAGCTAGTTGCCAAAAACATTCAGTACTTC. Protein sequence: CASSQELVAKNIQYF.

V is TRBV19 and J is TRBJ2-4, with D perhaps matching TRBD1 (5 bases). Germline V gene lookup returns CDR1 LNHDA and CDR2 SQIVND (reference sequence). CDR3 length: 12 amino acids. V shed 6 bases and J shed 9 bases, with 12 bases lying between them. CDR3 sequence reads: CASSLDSRIQYF. The CDR3 DNA follows: TGTGCCAGTAGCCTCGACAGTCGCATTCAGTACTTC.

This rearrangement joins TRBV12-3 or TRBV12-4 to TRBJ1-2; tentative D call: TRBD1 (5 bases). Trimming left V 3 bases short and J 3 bases short, with 8 bases between. The CDR3 totals 13 residues. CDR3 coding DNA: TGTGCCAGCAGTTTTTCCAGGGACTATGGCTACACCTTC. The encoded protein is CASSFSRDYGYTF.

This rearrangement joins TRBV4-1 to TRBJ1-6; 7 bases fit TRBD1. The junction had 2 bases not matched to a gene; V was cut back by 6 bases and J by 9 bases. Germline CDR1 and CDR2: MGHRA and YSYEKL. The CDR3 sequence is 12 residues long. Written as DNA, the CDR3 is TGCGCCAGCAGTAGACAGGGTTCACCCCTCCACTTT. This sequence encodes CASSRQGSPLHF.

Here the CDR3 DNA reads TGTGCCAGCAGTAACCCCTATGGAGGCTACACCTTC. Its translation: CASSNPYGGYTF. The chain joins TRBV27 to TRBJ1-2; D is undetermined. Germline V CDR1 and CDR2: MNHEY, SMNVEV (reference sequence). V dropped 5 bases and J dropped 8 bases, with 12 bases sitting between them. The CDR3 loop spans 12 amino acids.

V and J are TRBV19 and TRBJ2-7; possibly TRBD1 or TRBD2 for D (5 bases each). V lost 1 base, J lost 4 bases, and 20 bases lay in between. Germline CDR1 LNHDA, CDR2 SQIVND (reference sequence). The CDR3 is made up of 17 amino acids. CDR3 amino acids: CASSIAPDGHGGYEQYF. Written as DNA, the CDR3 is TGTGCCAGTAGTATAGCCCCCGACGGCCATGGGGGATACGAGCAGTACTTC.

The chain couples TRBV4-2 to TRBJ1-3; 7 bases line up with TRBD1. The germline V gene has CDR1 LGHNA and CDR2 YNFKEQ. The CDR3 runs 17 residues. Germline trimming cut 0 bases from V and 6 bases from J; bases unmatched to any gene: 11. CDR3 region: CASSQERQGALANTIYF. The CDR3 bases are TGTGCCAGCAGCCAAGAACGACAGGGCGCCCTGGCAAACACCATATATTTT.

This clone was observed once. V is TRBV29-1 and J is TRBJ2-1; 9 bases fit TRBD1. Germline values: CDR1 SQVTM, CDR2 ANQGSEA. The CDR3 loop spans 14 amino acids. With V trimmed by 4 bases and J by 1 base, 2 bases remained unmatched. The CDR3 sequence is CSVVQGASYNEQFF. The CDR3 DNA reads as TGCAGCGTTGTACAGGGGGCATCCTACAATGAGCAGTTCTTC.

The chain combines TRBV7-3 with TRBJ2-1, with 7 bases lining up with TRBD1. The CDR3 has 16 residues. With V trimmed by 4 bases and J by 0 bases, 6 bases remained unmatched. The germline V gene encodes CDR1 SGHTA and CDR2 FQGTGA. CDR3 nucleotides: TGTGCCAGCAGCTCAGGCAGGGACAGCTCCTACAATGAGCAGTTCTTC. Its translation: CASSSGRDSSYNEQFF.

The V call is TRBV13, the J call TRBJ2-2, with D maybe TRBD1 (6 bases). The CDR3 is made up of 16 amino acids. V lost 5 bases and J 0 bases, leaving 13 bases between the germline ends. The germline CDR1 and CDR2 sequences are PRHDT and FYEKMQ (reference sequence). CDR3 sequence: CASSADKGANTGELFF. CDR3 coding DNA: TGTGCCAGCAGCGCCGACAAGGGGGCGAACACCGGGGAGCTGTTTTTT.

This chain links TRBV2 with TRBJ1-5; D is undetermined. The CDR3 contains 13 residues. Trimming removed 5 bases from V and 10 bases from J, with 15 bases in between. Germline V gene sequence: CDR1 SNHLY, CDR2 FYNNEI. The chain's CDR3 is CASSSQRVDPQHF. The CDR3 DNA reads as TGTGCCAGCAGTAGCCAGAGGGTTGATCCCCAGCATTTT.

This clone was seen just once. The CDR3 loop reads CASSPQGSHYGYTF. DNA for the CDR3: TGTGCCAGCAGCCCCCAGGGTTCCCACTATGGCTACACCTTC. The genes are TRBV2 and TRBJ1-2, with a tentative D call TRBD1 (5 bases). Germline CDR1 SNHLY, CDR2 FYNNEI. The CDR3 runs to 14 residues. Between the trimmed V and J ends, which lost 6 bases and 3 bases, there was a span of 14 bases.

The V gene is TRBV5-6, the J gene TRBJ2-7, with TRBD2 identical over 8 bases. The germline V gene has CDR1 SGHDT and CDR2 YYEEEE. The CDR3 totals 16 residues. Trimming took 0 bases from V and 7 from J; bases not matched to a gene: 12. The CDR3 loop is CASSLEGLAGTREQYF. CDR3 in DNA: TGTGCCAGCAGCTTGGAAGGACTAGCAGGAACGAGGGAGCAGTACTTC.

V usage is TRBV6-2 or TRBV6-3 and J usage is TRBJ1-1, with D possibly TRBD1 on 6 matching bases. The CDR3 has 16 residues. The V gene lost 6 bases and the J gene lost 0 bases, with 17 bases spanning the gap. Germline V CDR1 and CDR2: MNHEY, SVGEGT. The CDR3 loop is CASSNRPGELNTEAFF. For the CDR3, the DNA is TGTGCCAGCAGCAATCGGCCAGGGGAGTTGAACACTGAAGCTTTCTTT.